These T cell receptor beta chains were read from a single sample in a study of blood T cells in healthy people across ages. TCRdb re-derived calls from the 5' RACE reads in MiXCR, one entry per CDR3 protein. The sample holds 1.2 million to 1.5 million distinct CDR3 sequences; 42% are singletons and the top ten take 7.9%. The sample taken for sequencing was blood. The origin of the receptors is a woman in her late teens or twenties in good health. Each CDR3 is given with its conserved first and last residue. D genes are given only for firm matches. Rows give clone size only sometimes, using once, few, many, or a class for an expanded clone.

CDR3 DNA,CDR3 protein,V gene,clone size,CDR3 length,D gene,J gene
TGTGCCACCAGTGACTCTACATCTAGCGGACCCTACAATGAGCAGTTCTTC,CATSDSTSSGPYNEQFF,TRBV24-1,-,17,TRBD2,TRBJ2-1
TGTGCCAGCAGCCAAGAGGGCACATCTAACTATGGCTACACCTTC,CASSQEGTSNYGYTF,TRBV3-1,few,15,-,TRBJ1-2
TGTGCCAGCAGTGGGGGGACGAACTCCTACGAGCAGTACTTC,CASSGGTNSYEQYF,TRBV2,-,14,-,TRBJ2-7
TGCAGTGCTAAAGGGACAGACCGGACTAGCGGGAGATACACCGGGGAGCTGTTTTTT,CSAKGTDRTSGRYTGELFF,TRBV20-1,-,19,TRBD2,TRBJ2-2
TGTGCCAGCAGTTACCAGGGACCGGATAGCGACTCTTATGGCTACACCTTC,CASSYQGPDSDSYGYTF,TRBV6-5,-,17,-,TRBJ1-2
TGTGCCAGCAGCGATTTATCTAGGAGCAATCAGCCCCAGCATTTT,CASSDLSRSNQPQHF,TRBV3-1,-,15,-,TRBJ1-5
TGTGCCAGCAGCCGAAGCGACAGGGCCAACACTGAAGCTTTCTTT,CASSRSDRANTEAFF,TRBV4-2,-,15,TRBD1,TRBJ1-1
TGTGCCAGCAGCCAAGATTGGGGTCGCTATGGCTACACCTTC,CASSQDWGRYGYTF,TRBV3-1,few,14,-,TRBJ1-2
TGTGCCAGCAGTGAAGCGGGGGAGGACAACTATGGCTACACCTTC,CASSEAGEDNYGYTF,TRBV2,-,15,-,TRBJ1-2
TGTGCCAGCAGCCGGGACTCGGGGAGATCCCAGTACTTC,CASSRDSGRSQYF,TRBV3-1,few,13,-,TRBJ2-5
TGTGCCAGCACCTTAGCGGGGTCTGACGATGAGCAGTACTTC,CASTLAGSDDEQYF,TRBV7-9,-,14,TRBD2,TRBJ2-5
TGTGCCAGCAGCGGCTCAGGGGGCATCAATCAGCCCCAGCATTTT,CASSGSGGINQPQHF,TRBV9,-,15,TRBD1,TRBJ1-5
TGTGCCAGCAGCGGGGACAGGGTCCATGGCTACACCTTC,CASSGDRVHGYTF,TRBV9,-,13,TRBD1,TRBJ1-2
TGCAGCGTTGAACGGGGGGCAGATACGCAGTATTTT,CSVERGADTQYF,TRBV29-1,many,12,TRBD2,TRBJ2-3
TGCGCCAGCAGCGGTCCAGCCTCTAGCACAGATACGCAGTATTTT,CASSGPASSTDTQYF,TRBV5-1,few,15,-,TRBJ2-3
TGCAGTGCTGGGCGGGTTAACGAGCAGTACTTC,CSAGRVNEQYF,TRBV20-1,-,11,-,TRBJ2-7
TGTGCCAGCAGCGATCAGCGGGGGTCCTACGAGCAGTACTTC,CASSDQRGSYEQYF,TRBV13,-,14,TRBD2,TRBJ2-7
TGTGCTAGTGGTTCAGACCGGGACTACCAAGAGACCCAGTACTTC,CASGSDRDYQETQYF,TRBV12-5,few,15,-,TRBJ2-5
TGTGCCAGGGAACTTTCGGATACGCAGTATTTT,CARELSDTQYF,TRBV7-9,few,11,-,TRBJ2-3
TGTGCCAGCAGTTACATCGACGGGCAGGCTAGCTCCTACAATGAGCAGTTCTTC,CASSYIDGQASSYNEQFF,TRBV6-5,-,18,-,TRBJ2-1
TGTGCCAGCAGCACACAGCTAGTAGCTGAGCAGTACTTC,CASSTQLVAEQYF,TRBV11-2,few,13,-,TRBJ2-7
TGCGCCAGCAGCACCCAGCGGGGGCAAAACGAGCAGTACTTC,CASSTQRGQNEQYF,TRBV4-1,few,14,TRBD2,TRBJ2-7
TGTGCCAGCAGCTTTAAAAAACCCGGGTACGAGCAGTACTTC,CASSFKKPGYEQYF,TRBV7-4,-,14,-,TRBJ2-7
TGTGCCAGCAGGGGACAGCTACATCAGCCCCAGCATTTT,CASRGQLHQPQHF,TRBV6-5,-,13,TRBD1,TRBJ1-5
TGCAGTGCTAGAGATAAGCGGACTCTCTCCTACGAGCAGTACTTC,CSARDKRTLSYEQYF,TRBV20-1,-,15,-,TRBJ2-7
TGTGCCAGCAGTTCAGGGGTCGAGACTGAAGCTTTCTTT,CASSSGVETEAFF,TRBV12-3/TRBV12-4,-,13,-,TRBJ1-1
TGCGCCAGCAGCTTGACTAGCGGGAGGGTCTACGAGCAGTACTTC,CASSLTSGRVYEQYF,TRBV5-1,many,15,TRBD2,TRBJ2-7
TGTGCCAGCAGCTCCTCAACTAGCGGGGGGAGAGAGACCCAGTACTTC,CASSSSTSGGRETQYF,TRBV6-5,-,16,TRBD2,TRBJ2-5
TGTGCCTGGAGACGGGTGGGCACTGAAGCTTTCTTT,CAWRRVGTEAFF,TRBV30,-,12,-,TRBJ1-1
TGTGCCAGCAGCAAAGTCCAGGGGGCCTTCACAGATACGCAGTATTTT,CASSKVQGAFTDTQYF,TRBV21-1,-,16,-,TRBJ2-3
TGCGCCAGCAGCTTGATGGCAACTAATGAAAAACTGTTTTTT,CASSLMATNEKLFF,TRBV5-1,-,14,-,TRBJ1-4
TGCAGCGTTGAAGGACAACAGGGGAACTATGGCTACATCTTC,CSVEGQQGNYGYIF,TRBV29-1,-,14,TRBD1,TRBJ1-2
TGTGCCAGCTCACCACTGGGACTAGCGGGAGCAGCAGGCACCGGGGAGCTGTTTTTT,CASSPLGLAGAAGTGELFF,TRBV18,-,19,TRBD2,TRBJ2-2
TGTGCCAGCACCAACAATGAGCAGTTCTTC,CASTNNEQFF,TRBV12-3/TRBV12-4,-,10,-,TRBJ2-1
TGTGCCAACAGCTTAACGTGGTCCACCGGGGAGCTGTTTTTT,CANSLTWSTGELFF,TRBV7-9,-,14,-,TRBJ2-2
TGCAGCGGATGGGGGCGCAGCACAGATACGCAGTATTTT,CSGWGRSTDTQYF,TRBV29-1,few,13,-,TRBJ2-3
TGTGCCAGCAGAGCGGACAGATTCCAAGAGACCCAGTACTTC,CASRADRFQETQYF,TRBV27,few,14,-,TRBJ2-5
TGTGCCAGCAGTTCCGATAGTGGCTACACCTTC,CASSSDSGYTF,TRBV6-5,few,11,-,TRBJ1-2
TGTGCCAGCAGCCAAGTGAGCGGGAGGGCCTTGGAGACCCAGTACTTC,CASSQVSGRALETQYF,TRBV3-1,-,16,TRBD2,TRBJ2-5
TGTGCCAGCACTCGATCGGGCTACACCTTC,CASTRSGYTF,TRBV25-1,-,10,-,TRBJ1-2
TGCAGCGTTAAAACACAGGGGGGTGAGCAGTTCTTC,CSVKTQGGEQFF,TRBV29-1,few,12,TRBD1,TRBJ2-1
TGTGCCAGCAGTCCAGAGTACGAGCAGTACTTC,CASSPEYEQYF,TRBV7-9,many,11,-,TRBJ2-7
TGCAGTGCTACCATCGACAGGTTCCCTTACGAGCAGTACTTC,CSATIDRFPYEQYF,TRBV20-1,few,14,-,TRBJ2-7
TGTGCCAGCAGCTTAGAGGGGCCAAGCTCCTACAATGAGCAGTTCTTC,CASSLEGPSSYNEQFF,TRBV7-3,few,16,-,TRBJ2-1
TGTGCCAGCAAGTCCGGGACTAGCGGGGGCAATGAGCAGTTCTTC,CASKSGTSGGNEQFF,TRBV7-3,-,15,TRBD2,TRBJ2-1
TGCGCCAGCAGCTTGGGGGTCACTATCCAAGAGACCCAGTACTTC,CASSLGVTIQETQYF,TRBV5-1,-,15,-,TRBJ2-5
TGTGCCAGCAGCCAGAATACGGGGGCGGGTGAGCAGTTCTTC,CASSQNTGAGEQFF,TRBV11-2,many,14,-,TRBJ2-1
TGTGCCACCAGGCCCCACGGGGGGACTAGTGAAAAACTGTTTTTT,CATRPHGGTSEKLFF,TRBV15,-,15,-,TRBJ1-4
TGTGCCAGCTCACCACAAGGATACAGCTCCTACAATGAGCAGTTCTTC,CASSPQGYSSYNEQFF,TRBV18,-,16,-,TRBJ2-1
TGTGCCATCAGGGGGGTTGCTCCCGCCTACGAGCAGTACTTC,CAIRGVAPAYEQYF,TRBV10-3,-,14,-,TRBJ2-7
TGTGCCAGCAGTCCGCGGGACGTTTTGTACTTC,CASSPRDVLYF,TRBV12-3/TRBV12-4,many,11,-,TRBJ2-4
TGTGCCATCAGTGAGGAGGTCCAGAACACTGAAGCTTTCTTT,CAISEEVQNTEAFF,TRBV10-3,-,14,-,TRBJ1-1
TGTGCCAGCAGCTTATCCGGGACAGTGAACTACGAGCAGTACTTC,CASSLSGTVNYEQYF,TRBV7-8,-,15,TRBD1,TRBJ2-7
TGTGCCAGCAGTGCCGACGGTAACACTGAAGCTTTCTTT,CASSADGNTEAFF,TRBV12-3/TRBV12-4,few,13,-,TRBJ1-1
TGTGCCAGCAGCCAAGTAGACCTCTCCACAGATACGCAGTATTTT,CASSQVDLSTDTQYF,TRBV3-1,-,15,-,TRBJ2-3
TGTGCCAGCAGTGGGGGGATGCCCTGCAATGAGCAGTTCTTC,CASSGGMPCNEQFF,TRBV28,-,14,-,TRBJ2-1
TGTGCCAGCAGCCGGGTAGCGAACACAGATACGCAGTATTTT,CASSRVANTDTQYF,TRBV9,few,14,-,TRBJ2-3
TGTGCCAGCAGTTCCCTCATCACCTCAAAAGAGACCCAGTACTTC,CASSSLITSKETQYF,TRBV27,once,15,-,TRBJ2-5
TGTGCCAGCAGTTTCTTCTACAGGGTTTGGGTTTATCCCGGGGAGCTGTTTTTT,CASSFFYRVWVYPGELFF,TRBV6-2/TRBV6-3,-,18,-,TRBJ2-2
TGTGCCAGCAGTGCTGAGACACGTGGGGAAAAACTGTTTTTT,CASSAETRGEKLFF,TRBV2,-,14,-,TRBJ1-4